This entry concerns a single T cell receptor beta chain. The CDR3 is made up of 14 amino acids. V lost 4 bases and J lost 4, with 14 bases in between. Germline values: CDR1 SGHNT, CDR2 YYREEE (reference sequence). The data were produced by immunoSEQ multiplex PCR, yet TCRdb's version contains in-frame clones alone and is incomplete. The sample comprises about 85,000 clones, roughly 90% of which are singletons, and around 2.5% rests with the top ten. This entry comes from a study of blood T cell repertoires in COVID-19. Study-level information: The study drew acute and convalescent COVID-19 samples from the United States, Italy and Spain.

The rearrangement joins TRBV5-4 to TRBJ1-1; D may be TRBD1 (5 bases). Specimen: peripheral blood. The TCR comes from a human donor with active COVID-19. The donor label of this sample is uncertain. CDR3 loop: CASSLRGKGTEAFF. CDR3 sequence (DNA): TGTGCCAGCAGCCTTAGGGGAAAGGGCACTGAAGCTTTCTTT.